This entry features one T cell receptor beta chain sequence. Antigen: not known. TCRdb recomputed calls from the 5' RACE reads with MiXCR, one row per CDR3 protein. The sample consists of 150,000 to 200,000 distinct CDR3 sequences, around 9.7% of them appearing once. V trimming: 6 bases; J trimming: 4 bases; junction bases outside the gene matches: 7. This CDR3 has 15 residues. Germline V gene data show CDR1 as MNHNS and CDR2 as SASEGT. The sample comes from a study of T cells after yellow fever vaccination. The study, taken as a whole, reports: Abundant clonotypes from the bulk population could get into FACS-sorted repertoires as contaminants. Reappearance after the booster was seen for most primary-vaccination clones, at 96% CD4 and 80% to 90% CD8. It was a small share of clonotypes that appeared in both CD4 and CD8 compartments.

The rearrangement joins TRBV6-1 to TRBJ1-5; 9 bases agree with TRBD1. This TCR derives from a man aged 18 to 35 who received the YFV17D yellow fever vaccine. This material consisted of CD8+ T cells sorted from PBMCs, taken 45 days after the yellow fever booster vaccination. The CDR3 DNA reads TGTGCCAGCAGAATCCGGGACAGGGAAAATCAGCCCCAGCATTTT. It encodes CASRIRDRENQPQHF.